This T cell receptor beta chain was observed in a study of blood T cell repertoires in COVID-19. Across the study: COVID-19 samples, acute and convalescent, were from the United States, Italy and Spain. PBMCs, B-cell-depleted T cells, or T cells were the source of the cDNA or gDNA that made up the material.

The method was immunoSEQ multiplex PCR; TCRdb's version includes in-frame clones alone and lacks a portion of them. The sample records just over 300,000 clones, 86% being singletons. CDR1 is SGHNT and CDR2 is YENEEA in the germline V gene. The CDR3 is made up of 14 amino acids. V was pared by 4 bases and J by 2 bases, with 2 bases of the junction left unmatched. The specimen was PBMCs or T cells enriched from blood (not recorded which). This chain connects TRBV11-3 to TRBJ1-5; 7 nucleotides align to TRBD1. This receptor was obtained from a man aged 30-40 years who had recovered from COVID-19. CDR3 region: CASSSGTGNQPQHF. The CDR3 DNA reads as TGTGCCAGCAGCTCCGGGACAGGCAATCAGCCCCAGCATTTT.